Below, 25 T cell receptor beta chains from the same sample are listed, as sequenced in a study of blood T cell repertoires in COVID-19. Clones were read by immunoSEQ multiplex PCR, and TCRdb kept only the in-frame ones, dropping some. The sample lists around 73,000 clones; around 77% were seen once. The sample comprised peripheral blood. The receptors stem from a man aged 65 to 79 with COVID-19, enrolled during active disease.

The CDR3 region has the DNA TGTGCCTGGAGCCCCGCAGAATATGGCTACACCTTC. The encoded protein is CAWSPAEYGYTF. The chain recombines TRBV30 with TRBJ1-2; D not certain. The CDR3 is 12 residues long. Germline V CDR1 and CDR2: GTSNPN, SVGIG (reference sequence). Trimming cost V 3 bases and J 5 bases, with 10 bases left between them.

The CDR3 DNA is TGTGCCAGTAGTATCCGACTGATTGTCGGTCAGCCCCAGCATTTT. It is translated as CASSIRLIVGQPQHF. The V call is TRBV19, the J call TRBJ1-5; D ambiguous. CDR1 LNHDA and CDR2 SQIVND come from the germline V gene (reference sequence). The CDR3 consists of 15 residues. The V and J ends lost 3 bases and 6 bases respectively, with 15 bases between them.

In this sample, this clone turned up once. This sequence joins TRBV19 and TRBJ2-6; TRBD1 is a possible D gene (5 bases). The germline V and J ends were trimmed by 0 bases and 3 bases, with 9 bases remaining between them. This CDR3 is built from 16 residues. Germline CDR1 LNHDA, CDR2 SQIVND (reference sequence). The CDR3 bases are TGTGCCAGTAGTATAGACAGGGCATTTGGGGCCAACGTCCTGACTTTC. This gives the protein CASSIDRAFGANVLTF. The full variable domain, its missing parts supplied by reference TRBV19 and TRBJ2-6, is DGGITQSPKYLFRKEGQNVTLSCEQNLNHDAMYWYRQDPGQGLRLIYYSQIVNDFQKGDIAEGYSVSREKKESFPLTVTSAQKNPTAFYLCASSIDRAFGANVLTFGAGSRLTVL.

This sequence joins TRBV5-5 and TRBJ2-3; weak D call: TRBD1 (5 bases). V was clipped by 3 bases and J by 1 base, with 18 bases between them. The V gene's germline CDR1 is SGHKS and CDR2 YYEKEE (reference sequence). This CDR3 spans 17 amino acids. The chain's CDR3 is CASSSVGWGDRTDTQYF. The CDR3 coding sequence is TGTGCCAGCAGCTCAGTGGGTTGGGGCGACCGCACAGATACGCAGTATTTT.

This clone was seen a single time. This chain joins TRBV28 and TRBJ2-7; 8 bases align to TRBD1. V lost 7 bases and J lost 0; bases outside the gene matches: 8. This CDR3 is built from 15 residues. The germline V gene encodes CDR1 MDHEN and CDR2 SYDVKM. The CDR3 coding sequence is TGTGCCAGCACCACGGTACAGGGGGGCTCCTACGAGCAGTACTTC. Its protein is CASTTVQGGSYEQYF.

This clone was detected a few times. This chain connects TRBV4-3 to TRBJ1-2; 10 nucleotides match TRBD1. CDR3 length: 16 amino acids. Germline loops: CDR1 LGHNA, CDR2 YSLEER. V gave up 4 bases and J gave up 6 bases; unmatched junction bases: 11. DNA of the CDR3: TGCGCCAGCAGCCGACGACAGGGGGCCCTTTTGGATGGCTACACCTTC. Amino acid sequence: CASSRRQGALLDGYTF.

In this sample, this clone turned up once. The chain uses TRBV5-8 and TRBJ1-1, with 7 nucleotides matching TRBD1. The CDR3 covers 16 residues. The junction had 6 bases not matched to a gene; V was cut back by 0 bases and J by 1 base. Looked up from germline, CDR1 is SGHTS and CDR2 is YDEGEE. The CDR3 loop reads CASSLAGQVGNTEAFF. Here the CDR3 DNA reads TGTGCCAGCAGCTTGGCTGGACAGGTGGGGAACACTGAAGCTTTCTTT. Supplemented by reference TRBV5-8 and TRBJ1-1, the full variable domain reads EAGVTQSPTHLIKTRGQQATLRCSPISGHTSVYWYQQALGLGLQFLLWYDEGEERNRGNFPPRFSGRQFPNYSSELNVNALELEDSALYLCASSLAGQVGNTEAFFGQGTRLTVV.

The V and J genes are TRBV30 and TRBJ2-7; 14 nucleotides agree with TRBD2. V shed 2 bases and J 4 bases; nucleotides not matched to a gene: 7. This CDR3 comprises 16 residues. Germline assignment: CDR1 GTSNPN and CDR2 SVGIG (reference sequence). CDR3 residues: CAWSFLTSGRAYEQYF. As DNA, the CDR3 is TGTGCCTGGAGTTTCTTGACTAGCGGGAGGGCGTACGAGCAGTACTTC.

V usage is TRBV28 and J usage is TRBJ2-7, with D maybe TRBD2 (6 bases). CDR1 and CDR2 from the germline V gene are MDHEN and SYDVKM. Deletions cut 6 bases from V and 2 bases from J, with 20 bases between. The CDR3 has 16 amino acids. In DNA, the CDR3 is TGTGCCAGCAGCCAGACCGTAGCGGTAGGGGCCTACGAGCAGTACTTC. Its translation is CASSQTVAVGAYEQYF.

The CDR3 DNA is TGTGCCAGCAGTTTAGGCGCTTACAATGAGCAGTTCTTC. As protein: CASSLGAYNEQFF. J is TRBJ2-1 and V is TRBV12-3 or TRBV12-4; D ambiguous. Trimming cost V 1 base and J 4 bases, with 5 bases left between them. This CDR3 comprises 13 residues.

The chain joins TRBV15 to TRBJ1-2; D call uncertain. CDR1 LNHNV and CDR2 YYDKDF come from the germline V gene (reference sequence). V lost 5 bases and J 6 bases, leaving 13 bases between the germline ends. The CDR3 extends over 13 amino acids. CDR3 coding DNA: TGTGCCACCAGCCGGGAGACCCCCGATGGCTACACCTTC. Residues: CATSRETPDGYTF.

The rearrangement links TRBV6-1 to TRBJ1-5, with no clear D. This CDR3 contains 13 residues. Trimming cost V 8 bases and J 0 bases, with 8 bases left between them. CDR1 and CDR2 (germline): MNHNS, SASEGT. CDR3 loop: CASSRDSNQPQHF. The CDR3 region has the DNA TGTGCCAGCTCGAGAGATAGCAATCAGCCCCAGCATTTT.

The chain combines TRBV24-1 with TRBJ2-5; 7 bases align to TRBD2. CDR1 and CDR2 from the germline V gene are KGHDR and SFDVKD. With V trimmed by 3 bases and J by 5 bases, 11 bases remained unmatched. The CDR3 has 16 residues. The CDR3 sequence is CATSDIRAGVQETQYF. The CDR3 DNA reads as TGTGCCACCAGTGATATTAGGGCGGGAGTACAGGAGACCCAGTACTTC.

V is TRBV7-2 and J is TRBJ2-3; 9 nucleotides agree with TRBD1. The junction had 4 bases not matched to a gene; V was cut back by 4 bases and J by 5 bases. Germline V lookup: CDR1 SGHTA, CDR2 FQGNSA. This CDR3 comprises 14 residues. The CDR3 DNA sequence: TGTGCCAGCAGCTGGGACAGGGTGGGAGATACGCAGTATTTT. This translates into CASSWDRVGDTQYF.

The gene calls are TRBV7-2 and TRBJ2-1; 7 nucleotides line up with TRBD1. Germline loops: CDR1 SGHTA, CDR2 FQGNSA. CDR3 length: 14 amino acids. The ends lost 5 bases at V and 2 bases at J; junction bases unmatched: 3. The DNA of the CDR3 is TGTGCCAGCAGCCAGGACAGGACCTACAATGAGCAGTTCTTC. Translation gives CASSQDRTYNEQFF.

The rearrangement links TRBV19 to TRBJ2-2; TRBD1 might be the D (5 bases). The V end lost 0 bases, the J end lost 1 base, and 6 bases lay between the germline ends. Per germline, CDR1 LNHDA and CDR2 SQIVND (reference sequence). This CDR3 is built from 15 residues. The CDR3 is CASSIDQGNTGELFF. CDR3 sequence (DNA): TGTGCCAGTAGTATAGACCAGGGGAACACCGGGGAGCTGTTTTTT.

The rearrangement uses TRBV28 and TRBJ2-2; D remains ambiguous. This CDR3 is 16 amino acids long. Germline lookup yields CDR1 MDHEN and CDR2 SYDVKM. The germline V and J ends were trimmed by 2 bases and 4 bases, with 14 bases remaining between them. Written as DNA, the CDR3 is TGTGCCAGCAGTTTAGGCCCACAAACCTCCACCGGGGAGCTGTTTTTT. Its protein product is CASSLGPQTSTGELFF.

The V gene is TRBV3-1 (or the pseudogene TRBV3-2), the J gene TRBJ2-3; the match to TRBD1 covers 8 bases. Looked up from germline, CDR1 is LGHDT and CDR2 is YNNKEL (reference sequence). Trimming at V came to 4 bases and at J to 6 bases, leaving 15 bases not matched to a gene. This CDR3 contains 17 residues. The DNA for the CDR3 is TGTGCCAGCAGCCGAACTGCTGACAGGGGTATTGAGGATACGCAGTATTTT. The encoded protein is CASSRTADRGIEDTQYF.

This clone was observed once. The chain links TRBV7-2 to TRBJ2-5; TRBD2 matches 7 bases. CDR1 and CDR2 (germline): SGHTA, FQGNSA. The trim removed 5 bases at V and 1 base at J, leaving 4 bases unmatched. The CDR3 sequence is 14 residues long. The CDR3 here is CASSPRLAQETQYF. The CDR3 bases are TGTGCCAGCAGCCCCCGACTAGCCCAAGAGACCCAGTACTTC.

The chain combines TRBV28 with TRBJ1-2, with D perhaps TRBD1 (6 bases). Germline assignment: CDR1 MDHEN and CDR2 SYDVKM. The CDR3 consists of 15 residues. The V end was cut by 8 bases, the J end by 3 bases, with 19 bases between. In DNA, the CDR3 is TGTGCCAGCTGCTTTGCTCGGCCAGGGGACTATGGCTACACCTTC. Residues: CASCFARPGDYGYTF.

A few counts support this clone. The chain uses TRBV7-2 and TRBJ1-5, with D maybe TRBD1 (6 bases). CDR1 and CDR2 (germline): SGHTA, FQGNSA. Trimming took off 6 bases at V and 4 bases at J, with 13 bases between the two ends. The CDR3 consists of 14 residues. CDR3: CASSRQVGNQPQHF. As DNA, the CDR3 is TGTGCCAGCAGTCGACAGGTTGGGAATCAGCCCCAGCATTTT.

CDR3 bases: TGTGCCAGTAGTATATCCCCGACAGGGGACTACGAGCAGTACTTC. This sequence encodes CASSISPTGDYEQYF. J is TRBJ2-7 and V is TRBV19; TRBD1 aligns across 8 bases. The germline V gene encodes CDR1 LNHDA and CDR2 SQIVND (reference sequence). The CDR3 has 15 amino acids. V lost 2 bases, J lost 3 bases, and 6 bases stayed unmatched.

The genes are TRBV5-1 and TRBJ2-7; TRBD1 agrees at 8 bases. V was pared by 4 bases and J by 0 bases, with 6 bases of the junction left unmatched. Germline-derived CDR1 and CDR2 are SGHRS and YFSETQ. The CDR3 has 15 amino acids. The CDR3 is CASSPRQGSSYEQYF. The CDR3 nucleotides are TGCGCCAGCAGCCCACGACAGGGGAGCTCCTACGAGCAGTACTTC.

The count of this clone is one. V and J are TRBV3-1 (or the pseudogene TRBV3-2) and TRBJ2-7; 8 nucleotides match TRBD2. This CDR3 comprises 15 residues. V shed 4 bases and J 4 bases; nucleotides not matched to a gene: 9. The germline V gene encodes CDR1 LGHDT and CDR2 YNNKEL (reference sequence). The CDR3 sequence is CASSPGGQTRYEQYF. The CDR3 nucleotides are TGTGCCAGCAGCCCGGGGGGGCAGACGAGATACGAGCAGTACTTC.

This chain connects TRBV6-5 to TRBJ2-5; D is possibly TRBD2 (6 bases). Looked up from germline, CDR1 is MNHEY and CDR2 is SVGAGI. The CDR3 runs 13 residues. Trimming pared 5 bases from V and 5 bases from J, leaving 12 bases between. Here the CDR3 reads CASSPPGVETQYF. For the CDR3, the DNA is TGTGCCAGCAGTCCCCCGGGAGTCGAGACCCAGTACTTC.